This T cell receptor beta chain originates from a study of CD8+ T cells in alopecia areata. Turning to the study itself: The percentage of affected scalp area served as the score of severity for treated patients. Study observations and caveats: Researchers say the link of baseline CD8+ expansion to response remains uncertain, with one nonresponder. Amid tofacitinib therapy, many expanded lesional clones stayed present in scalp and blood.

Treatment of the sample: oral pan-JAK inhibitor, 5-10 mg twice daily. A FACSAria was used to sort CD4+ and CD8+ T cells. These cells came from PBMCs. Reverse transcribed after extraction, RNA yielded cDNA as the sequencing template. Libraries were prepared by immunoSEQ multiplex PCR; TCRdb keeps only in-frame clonotypes and omits some of them. The data hold 120,000 or so clones, with around 60% observed a single time. With respect to this clone: Its antigen is unidentified.

Per germline, CDR1 SGDLS and CDR2 YYNGEE. The CDR3 runs to 15 residues. Trimming at V came to 4 bases and at J to 3 bases, leaving 5 bases not matched to a gene. This receptor was taken from a human donor with alopecia areata. The rearrangement joins TRBV9 to TRBJ2-3; TRBD2 agrees at 10 bases. Source: CD4+ T cells sorted from blood, taken at week 4, from a patient treated with tofacitinib. The CDR3 region is CASSLSGGRTDTQYF. The CDR3 nucleotides are TGTGCCAGCAGCCTTAGCGGGGGGCGTACAGATACGCAGTATTTT.